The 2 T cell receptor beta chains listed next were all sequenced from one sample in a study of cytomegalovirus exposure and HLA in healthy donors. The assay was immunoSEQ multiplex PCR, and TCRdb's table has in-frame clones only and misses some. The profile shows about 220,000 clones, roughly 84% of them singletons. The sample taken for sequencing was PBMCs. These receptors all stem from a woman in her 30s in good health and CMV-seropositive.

CDR3: CAISTWTSGSKDHEQYF. CDR3 sequence (DNA): TGTGCCATCAGTACTTGGACTAGCGGTTCAAAGGACCACGAGCAGTACTTC. This chain joins TRBV10-3 and TRBJ2-7; TRBD2 matches 10 bases. The CDR3 totals 17 residues. The germline V gene has CDR1 ENHRY and CDR2 SYGVKD. V dropped 5 bases and J dropped 5; count of bases not matched to a gene: 15.

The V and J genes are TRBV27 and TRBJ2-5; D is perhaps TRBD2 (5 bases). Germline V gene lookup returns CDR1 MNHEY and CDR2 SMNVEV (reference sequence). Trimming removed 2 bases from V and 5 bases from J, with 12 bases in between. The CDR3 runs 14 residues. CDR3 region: CASSLLSSRETQYF. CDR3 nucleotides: TGTGCCAGCAGTTTACTTTCTAGCAGGGAGACCCAGTACTTC.